A selection of T cell receptor beta chains follows, all from one sample in a study of shared clonotypes between healthy human individuals. Libraries were prepared by immunoSEQ multiplex PCR; TCRdb keeps only in-frame clonotypes and omits some of them. This sample has approximately 2,200,000 clones, with about 93% found just once. The specimen was naive CD8+ T cells from PBMCs. These receptors all stem from a man younger than 35 in good health. Some clones in this sample may be carry-over from other donors' samples. CDR3s include the opening cysteine and the closing phenylalanine or tryptophan. The D gene is left open where the match is weak. Size is stated for part of the rows, as once, few or many counts, or as a class when the clone is expanded.

J gene,clone size,V gene,D gene,CDR3 protein,CDR3 DNA
TRBJ2-4,NA,TRBV11-2,NA,CASSRLGGLAKNIQYF,TGTGCCAGCAGCCGGCTCGGTGGATTAGCCAAAAACATTCAGTACTTC
TRBJ1-1,NA,TRBV27,NA,CASSLVWPLNTEAFF,TGTGCCAGCAGTTTAGTGTGGCCCTTGAACACTGAAGCTTTCTTT
TRBJ2-7,NA,TRBV18,TRBD2,CASSPPLGGAAYEQYF,TGTGCCAGCTCACCACCCCTCGGGGGGGCAGCCTACGAGCAGTACTTC
TRBJ1-2,few,TRBV27,NA,CASSFGQNYGYTF,TGTGCCAGCAGTTTTGGACAGAACTATGGCTACACCTTC
TRBJ2-7,NA,TRBV19,NA,CASGGGYEVSYEQYF,TGTGCCAGCGGTGGGGGGTACGAGGTCTCCTACGAGCAGTACTTC
TRBJ2-7,NA,TRBV28,NA,CASSFPRYEQYF,TGTGCCAGCAGTTTCCCGCGCTACGAGCAGTACTTC
TRBJ2-3,NA,TRBV5-4,NA,CASSSPDTQYF,TGTGCCAGCAGCTCCCCAGATACGCAGTATTTT
TRBJ1-1,NA,TRBV7-3,TRBD1,CASSADRGTEAFF,TGTGCCAGCAGCGCCGACAGGGGCACTGAAGCTTTCTTT
TRBJ2-7,once,TRBV2,NA,CASSELGSHEQYF,TGTGCCAGCAGCGAACTAGGGTCCCACGAGCAGTACTTC
TRBJ1-1,NA,TRBV7-6,NA,CASSLADSMNTEAFF,TGTGCCAGCAGCTTAGCGGACAGCATGAACACTGAAGCTTTCTTT
TRBJ1-1,NA,TRBV7-9,NA,CASSFEPGRRNTEAFF,TGTGCCAGCAGCTTTGAACCGGGACGGAGGAACACTGAAGCTTTCTTT
TRBJ2-7,NA,TRBV6-5,NA,CASSYSRQGGNEQYF,TGTGCCAGCAGTTACTCGAGACAGGGAGGAAACGAGCAGTACTTC
TRBJ2-7,NA,TRBV30,NA,CAWETQPHHEQYF,TGTGCCTGGGAGACACAACCGCACCACGAGCAGTACTTC
TRBJ2-7,NA,TRBV5-1,NA,CASSPGLGYEQYF,TGCGCCAGCAGCCCTGGGTTGGGCTACGAGCAGTACTTC
TRBJ2-1,NA,TRBV27,TRBD2,CASSFSTLRTSESSYNEQFF,TGTGCCAGCAGTTTCTCCACCCTAAGAACTAGCGAAAGCTCCTACAATGAGCAGTTCTTC
TRBJ2-1,NA,TRBV5-1,NA,CASRISNEQFF,TGCGCCAGCAGGATCTCCAATGAGCAGTTCTTC
TRBJ2-7,NA,TRBV9,NA,CASSVSSGLSSYEQYF,TGTGCCAGCAGCGTAAGTTCAGGATTAAGCTCCTACGAGCAGTACTTC